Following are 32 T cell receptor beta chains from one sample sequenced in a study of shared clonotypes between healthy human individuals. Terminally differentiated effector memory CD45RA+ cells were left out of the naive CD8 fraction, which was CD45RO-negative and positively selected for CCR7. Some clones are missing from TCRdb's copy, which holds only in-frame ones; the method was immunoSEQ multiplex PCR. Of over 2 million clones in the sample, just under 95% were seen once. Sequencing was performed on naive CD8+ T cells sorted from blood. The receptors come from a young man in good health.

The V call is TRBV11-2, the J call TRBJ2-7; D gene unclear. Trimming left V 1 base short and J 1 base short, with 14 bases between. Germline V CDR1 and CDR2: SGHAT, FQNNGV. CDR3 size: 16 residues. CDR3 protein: CASSLGTNWVSYEQYF. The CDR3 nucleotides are TGTGCCAGCAGCTTAGGGACCAATTGGGTTTCCTACGAGCAGTACTTC.

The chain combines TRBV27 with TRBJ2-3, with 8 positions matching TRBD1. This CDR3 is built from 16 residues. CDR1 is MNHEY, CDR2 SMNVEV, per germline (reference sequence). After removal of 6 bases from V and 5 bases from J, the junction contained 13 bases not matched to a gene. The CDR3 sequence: CASSPRRTGIEDTQYF. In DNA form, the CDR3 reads TGTGCCAGCAGCCCTAGGAGGACAGGGATTGAAGATACGCAGTATTTT.

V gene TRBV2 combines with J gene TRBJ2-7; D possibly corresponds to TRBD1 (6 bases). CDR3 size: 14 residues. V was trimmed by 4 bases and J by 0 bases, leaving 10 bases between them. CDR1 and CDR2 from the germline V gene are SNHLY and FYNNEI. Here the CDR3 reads CASSGGQISYEQYF. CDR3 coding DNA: TGTGCCAGCAGTGGGGGACAAATCTCCTACGAGCAGTACTTC.

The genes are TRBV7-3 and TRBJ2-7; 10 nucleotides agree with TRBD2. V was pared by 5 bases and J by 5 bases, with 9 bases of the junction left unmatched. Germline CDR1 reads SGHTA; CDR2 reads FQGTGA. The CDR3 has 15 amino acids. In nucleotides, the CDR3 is TGTGCCAGCAGCCCCGCCCTAGCGGGGGTAAACGAGCAGTACTTC. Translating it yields CASSPALAGVNEQYF.

The CDR3: CASSPDRYSYEQYF. The CDR3 region has the DNA TGTGCCAGCAGTCCGGACCGGTACTCCTACGAGCAGTACTTC. The chain recombines TRBV28 with TRBJ2-7; no reliable D call. This CDR3 has 14 amino acids. Germline lookup yields CDR1 MDHEN and CDR2 SYDVKM. Trimming removed 5 bases at V and 0 bases at J, with 11 bases between.

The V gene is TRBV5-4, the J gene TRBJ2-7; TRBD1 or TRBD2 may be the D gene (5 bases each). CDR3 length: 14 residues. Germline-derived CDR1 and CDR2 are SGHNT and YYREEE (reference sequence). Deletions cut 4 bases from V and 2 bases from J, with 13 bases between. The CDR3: CASSDRDGPYEQYF. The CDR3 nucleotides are TGTGCCAGCAGCGACCGGGACGGACCCTACGAGCAGTACTTC.

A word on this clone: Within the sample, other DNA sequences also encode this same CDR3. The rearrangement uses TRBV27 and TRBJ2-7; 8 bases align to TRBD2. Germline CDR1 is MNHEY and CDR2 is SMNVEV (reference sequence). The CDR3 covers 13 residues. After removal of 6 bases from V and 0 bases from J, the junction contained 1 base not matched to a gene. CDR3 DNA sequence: TGTGCCAGCAGCGCGGGGGGCTCCTACGAGCAGTACTTC. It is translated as CASSAGGSYEQYF.

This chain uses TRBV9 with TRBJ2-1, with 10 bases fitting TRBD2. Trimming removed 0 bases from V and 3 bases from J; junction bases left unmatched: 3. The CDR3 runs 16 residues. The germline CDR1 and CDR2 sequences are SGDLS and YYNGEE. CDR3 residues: CASSVGASGGYNEQFF. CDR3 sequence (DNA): TGTGCCAGCAGCGTAGGTGCTAGCGGGGGCTACAATGAGCAGTTCTTC.

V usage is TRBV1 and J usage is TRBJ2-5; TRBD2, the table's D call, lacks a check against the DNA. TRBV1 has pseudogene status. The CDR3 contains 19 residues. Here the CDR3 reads CTSSHEGLAGGRYQETQYF. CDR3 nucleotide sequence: TGCACCAGCAGCCACGAAGGACTAGCGGGGGGCCGGTACCAAGAGACCCAGTACTTC.

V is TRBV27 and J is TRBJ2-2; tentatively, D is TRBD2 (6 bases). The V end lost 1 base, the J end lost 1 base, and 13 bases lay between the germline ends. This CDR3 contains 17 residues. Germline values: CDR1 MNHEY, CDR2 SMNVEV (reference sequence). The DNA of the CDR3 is TGTGCCAGCAGTTTATTAGAGGGACTCCTGAACACCGGGGAGCTGTTTTTT. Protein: CASSLLEGLLNTGELFF.

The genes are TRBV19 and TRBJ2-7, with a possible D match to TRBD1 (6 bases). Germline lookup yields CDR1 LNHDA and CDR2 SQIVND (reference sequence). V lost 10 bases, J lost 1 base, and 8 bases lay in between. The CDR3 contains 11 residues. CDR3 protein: CATRGSYEQYF. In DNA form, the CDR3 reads TGTGCCACCAGGGGATCCTACGAGCAGTACTTC.

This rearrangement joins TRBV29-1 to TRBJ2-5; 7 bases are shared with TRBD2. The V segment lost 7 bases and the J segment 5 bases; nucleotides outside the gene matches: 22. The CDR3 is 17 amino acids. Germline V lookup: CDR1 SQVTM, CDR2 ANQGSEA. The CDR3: CSAGGGSITTQVETQYF. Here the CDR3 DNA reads TGCAGCGCGGGGGGAGGTAGTATAACGACGCAGGTGGAGACCCAGTACTTC.

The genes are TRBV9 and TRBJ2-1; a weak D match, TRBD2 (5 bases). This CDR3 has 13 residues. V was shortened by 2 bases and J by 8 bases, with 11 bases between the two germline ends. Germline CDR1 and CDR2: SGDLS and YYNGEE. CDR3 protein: CASSVDWADEQFF. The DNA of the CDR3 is TGTGCCAGCAGCGTGGACTGGGCGGATGAGCAGTTCTTC. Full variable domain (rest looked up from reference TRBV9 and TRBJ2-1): DSGVTQTPKHLITATGQRVTLRCSPRSGDLSVYWYQQSLDQGLQFLIQYYNGEERAKGNILERFSAQQFPDLHSELNLSSLELGDSALYFCASSVDWADEQFFGPGTRLTVL.

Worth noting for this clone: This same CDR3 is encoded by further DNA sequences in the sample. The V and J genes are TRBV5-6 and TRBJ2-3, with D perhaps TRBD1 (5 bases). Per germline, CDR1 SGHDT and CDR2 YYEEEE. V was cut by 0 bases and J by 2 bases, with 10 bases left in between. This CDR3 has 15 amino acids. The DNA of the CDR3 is TGTGCCAGCAGCTTGGCGGCAGGGTCCACAGATACGCAGTATTTT. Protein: CASSLAAGSTDTQYF.

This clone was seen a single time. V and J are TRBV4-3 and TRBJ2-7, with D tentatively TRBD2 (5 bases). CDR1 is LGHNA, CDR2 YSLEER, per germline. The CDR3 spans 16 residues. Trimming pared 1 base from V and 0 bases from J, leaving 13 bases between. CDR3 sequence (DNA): TGCGCCAGCAGCCAAGGAGGGTCTTCTAGCTCCTACGAGCAGTACTTC. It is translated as CASSQGGSSSSYEQYF.

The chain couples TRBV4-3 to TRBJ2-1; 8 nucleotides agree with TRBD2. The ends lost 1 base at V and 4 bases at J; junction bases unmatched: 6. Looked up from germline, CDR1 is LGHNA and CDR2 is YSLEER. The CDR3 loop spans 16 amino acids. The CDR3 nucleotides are TGCGCCAGCAGCCAAGCCTCTAGCGGGCGTTACAATGAGCAGTTCTTC. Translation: CASSQASSGRYNEQFF.

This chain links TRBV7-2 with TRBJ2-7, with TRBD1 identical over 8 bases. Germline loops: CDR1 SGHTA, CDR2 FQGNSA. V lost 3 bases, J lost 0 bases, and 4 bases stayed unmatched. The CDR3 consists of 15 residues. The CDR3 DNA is TGTGCCAGCAGCTTCCAGGGGGCCGCCTCCTACGAGCAGTACTTC. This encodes CASSFQGAASYEQYF.

The CDR3 loop is CASSLETGTYSYEQYF. The DNA for the CDR3 is TGCGCCAGCAGCCTTGAAACAGGGACGTACTCCTACGAGCAGTACTTC. The chain links TRBV4-1 to TRBJ2-7, with D possibly TRBD1 on 6 matching bases. The length of the CDR3 is 16 residues. V was shortened by 4 bases and J by 0 bases, with 16 bases between the two germline ends. The germline V gene encodes CDR1 MGHRA and CDR2 YSYEKL.

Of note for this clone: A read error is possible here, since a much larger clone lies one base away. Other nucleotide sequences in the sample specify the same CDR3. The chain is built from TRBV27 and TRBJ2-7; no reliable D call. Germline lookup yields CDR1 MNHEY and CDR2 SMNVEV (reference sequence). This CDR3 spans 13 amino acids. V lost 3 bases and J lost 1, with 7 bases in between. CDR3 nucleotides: TGTGCCAGCAGTTTGGGCGGATCCTACGAGCAGTACTTC. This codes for CASSLGGSYEQYF.

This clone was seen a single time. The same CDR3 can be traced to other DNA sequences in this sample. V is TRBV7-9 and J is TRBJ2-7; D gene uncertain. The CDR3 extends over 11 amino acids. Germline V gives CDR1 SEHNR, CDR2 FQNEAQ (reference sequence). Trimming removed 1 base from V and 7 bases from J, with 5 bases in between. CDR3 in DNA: TGTGCCAGCAGCTTAGTGGAAGAGCAGTACTTC. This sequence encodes CASSLVEEQYF.

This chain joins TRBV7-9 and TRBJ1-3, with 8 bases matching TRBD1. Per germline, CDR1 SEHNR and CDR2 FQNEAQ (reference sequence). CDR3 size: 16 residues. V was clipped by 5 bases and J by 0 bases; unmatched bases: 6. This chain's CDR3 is CASSAGQAASGNTIYF. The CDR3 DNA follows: TGTGCCAGCAGCGCGGGACAGGCAGCCTCTGGAAACACCATATATTTT.

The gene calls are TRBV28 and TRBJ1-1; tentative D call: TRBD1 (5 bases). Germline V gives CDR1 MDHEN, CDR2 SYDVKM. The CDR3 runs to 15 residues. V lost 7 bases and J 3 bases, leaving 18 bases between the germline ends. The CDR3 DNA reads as TGTGCCAGCACTCCTTTGGGGGTCCTGGACACTGAAGCTTTCTTT. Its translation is CASTPLGVLDTEAFF. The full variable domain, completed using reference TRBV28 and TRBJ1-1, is DVKVTQSSRYLVKRTGEKVFLECVQDMDHENMFWYRQDPGLGLRLIYFSYDVKMKEKGDIPEGYSVSREKKERFSLILESASTNQTSMYLCASTPLGVLDTEAFFGQGTRLTVV.

The CDR3 loop is CASSQEGELEGQPQHF. CDR3 in DNA: TGTGCCAGCAGCCAGGAGGGCGAGCTCGAGGGGCAGCCCCAGCATTTT. The J gene is TRBJ1-5, the V gene TRBV7-9; possible D gene TRBD1, 5 bases. This CDR3 is built from 16 residues. Germline V gene data show CDR1 as SEHNR and CDR2 as FQNEAQ (reference sequence). Trimming took 5 bases from V and 7 from J, leaving 21 bases between them.

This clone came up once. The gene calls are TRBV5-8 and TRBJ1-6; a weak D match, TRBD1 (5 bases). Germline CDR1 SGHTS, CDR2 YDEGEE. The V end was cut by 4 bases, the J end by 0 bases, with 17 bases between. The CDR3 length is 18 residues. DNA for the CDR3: TGTGCCAGCAGCGAGTCCGGGACGCTGAGCTCCTATAATTCACCCCTCCACTTT. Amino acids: CASSESGTLSSYNSPLHF.

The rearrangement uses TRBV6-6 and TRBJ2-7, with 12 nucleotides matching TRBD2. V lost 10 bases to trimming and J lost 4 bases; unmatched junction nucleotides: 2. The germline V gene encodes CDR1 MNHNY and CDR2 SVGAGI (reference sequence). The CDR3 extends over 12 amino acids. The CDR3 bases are TGTGCCACTACTAGCGGGAGGTACGAGCAGTACTTC. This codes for CATTSGRYEQYF.

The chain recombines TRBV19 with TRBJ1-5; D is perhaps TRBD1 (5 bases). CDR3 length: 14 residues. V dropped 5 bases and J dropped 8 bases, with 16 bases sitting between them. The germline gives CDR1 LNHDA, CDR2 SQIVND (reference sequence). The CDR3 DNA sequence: TGTGCCAGTAGTGAGGGGACCTACCATGAGCCCCAGCATTTT. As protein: CASSEGTYHEPQHF.

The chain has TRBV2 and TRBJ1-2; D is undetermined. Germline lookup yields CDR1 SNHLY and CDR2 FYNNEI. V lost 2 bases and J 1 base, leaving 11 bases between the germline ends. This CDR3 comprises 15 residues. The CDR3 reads CASSESRGSNYGYTF. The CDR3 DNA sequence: TGTGCCAGCAGTGAATCTCGCGGCAGTAACTATGGCTACACCTTC.

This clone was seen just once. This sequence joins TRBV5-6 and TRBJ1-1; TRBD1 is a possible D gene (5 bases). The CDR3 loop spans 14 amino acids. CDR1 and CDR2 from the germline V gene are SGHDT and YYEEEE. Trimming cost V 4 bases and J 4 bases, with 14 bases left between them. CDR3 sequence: CASSTGGGGTEAFF. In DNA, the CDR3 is TGTGCCAGCAGCACGGGGGGTGGCGGCACTGAAGCTTTCTTT.

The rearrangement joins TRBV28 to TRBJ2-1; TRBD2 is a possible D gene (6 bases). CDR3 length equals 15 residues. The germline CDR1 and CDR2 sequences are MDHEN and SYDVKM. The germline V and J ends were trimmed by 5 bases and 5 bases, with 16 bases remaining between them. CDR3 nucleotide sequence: TGTGCCAGCAGTCCCCCCCCACCGGGAGACAATGAGCAGTTCTTC. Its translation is CASSPPPPGDNEQFF.

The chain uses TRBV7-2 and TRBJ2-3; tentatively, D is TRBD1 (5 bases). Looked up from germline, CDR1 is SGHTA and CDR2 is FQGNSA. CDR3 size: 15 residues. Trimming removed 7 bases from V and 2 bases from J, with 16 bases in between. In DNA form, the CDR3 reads TGTGCCAGCACACATGGGGCAGCAGCCACAGATACGCAGTATTTT. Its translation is CASTHGAAATDTQYF.

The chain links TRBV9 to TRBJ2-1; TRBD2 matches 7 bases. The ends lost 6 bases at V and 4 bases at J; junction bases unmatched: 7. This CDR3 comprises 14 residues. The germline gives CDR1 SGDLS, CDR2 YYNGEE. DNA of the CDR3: TGTGCCAGCAACGGGGGGAATCCATACAATGAGCAGTTCTTC. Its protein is CASNGGNPYNEQFF.

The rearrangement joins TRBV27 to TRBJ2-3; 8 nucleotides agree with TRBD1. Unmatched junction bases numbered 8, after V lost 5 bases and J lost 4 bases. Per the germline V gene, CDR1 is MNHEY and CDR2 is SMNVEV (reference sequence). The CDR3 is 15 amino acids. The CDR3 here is CASSTWTGLADTQYF. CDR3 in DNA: TGTGCCAGCAGTACCTGGACAGGGCTTGCAGATACGCAGTATTTT.